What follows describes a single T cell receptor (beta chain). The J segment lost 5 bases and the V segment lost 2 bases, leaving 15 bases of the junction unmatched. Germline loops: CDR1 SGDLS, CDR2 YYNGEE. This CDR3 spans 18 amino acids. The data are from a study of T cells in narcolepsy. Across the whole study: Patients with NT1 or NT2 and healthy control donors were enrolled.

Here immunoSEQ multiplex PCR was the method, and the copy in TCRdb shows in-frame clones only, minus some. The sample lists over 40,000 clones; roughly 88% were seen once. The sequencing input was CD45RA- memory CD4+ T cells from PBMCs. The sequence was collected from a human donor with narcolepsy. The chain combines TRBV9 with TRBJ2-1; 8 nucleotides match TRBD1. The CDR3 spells CASSVLPTTGVLNNEQFF. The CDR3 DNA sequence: TGTGCCAGCAGCGTCCTACCCACGACAGGGGTCCTTAACAATGAGCAGTTCTTC.